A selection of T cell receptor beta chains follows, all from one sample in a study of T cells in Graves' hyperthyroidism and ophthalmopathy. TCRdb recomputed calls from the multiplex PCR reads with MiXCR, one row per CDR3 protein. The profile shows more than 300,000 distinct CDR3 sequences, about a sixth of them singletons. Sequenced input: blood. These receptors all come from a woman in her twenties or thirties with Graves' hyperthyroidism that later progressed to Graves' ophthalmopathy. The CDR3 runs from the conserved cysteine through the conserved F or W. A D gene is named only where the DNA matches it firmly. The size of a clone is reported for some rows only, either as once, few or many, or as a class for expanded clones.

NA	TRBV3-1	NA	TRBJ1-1	TGTGCCAGCAGCCAAGATTTGACTCTTAACACTGAAGCTTTCTTT	CASSQDLTLNTEAFF
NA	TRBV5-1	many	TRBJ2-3	TGCGCCAGCAGCTTGGACTCGGACTGGACCACAGATACGCAGTATTTT	CASSLDSDWTTDTQYF
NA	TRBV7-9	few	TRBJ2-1	TGTGCCAGCAGCCGTAGTGATAACAATGAGCAGTTCTTC	CASSRSDNNEQFF
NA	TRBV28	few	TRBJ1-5	TGTGCCAGCACCATGGATTTATACACCGGCAACAATCAGCCCCAGCATTTT	CASTMDLYTGNNQPQHF
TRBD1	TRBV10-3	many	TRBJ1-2	TGTGCCATCAGCCCCGGACAGGATGGCTACACCTTC	CAISPGQDGYTF
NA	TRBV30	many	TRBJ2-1	TGTGCCTGGAGTGACACACATGGCAGAAGATACAATGAGCAGTTCTTC	CAWSDTHGRRYNEQFF
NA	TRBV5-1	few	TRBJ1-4	TGCGCCAGCAGCCTCCCAGGGACTAATGAAAAACTGTTTTTT	CASSLPGTNEKLFF
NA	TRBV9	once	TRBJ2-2	TGTGCCAGCAGCGTCCTAGGCCAGAACACCGGGGAGCTGTTTTTT	CASSVLGQNTGELFF
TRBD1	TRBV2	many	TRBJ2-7	TGTGCCAGCAGAAGACCGGGACAGGGTCTTCGCGAGCAGTACTTC	CASRRPGQGLREQYF
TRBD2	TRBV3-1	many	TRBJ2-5	TGTGCCAGCAGCCAAGATTCGCGGGAGGGTCAAGAGACCCAGTACTTC	CASSQDSREGQETQYF
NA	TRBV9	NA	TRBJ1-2	TGTGCCAGCAGCAACAGGGCGATGGGCGGCTACACCTTC	CASSNRAMGGYTF
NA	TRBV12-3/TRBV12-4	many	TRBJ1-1	TGTGCCAGCAGTTTTCCCACGGCGAACACTGAAGCTTTCTTT	CASSFPTANTEAFF
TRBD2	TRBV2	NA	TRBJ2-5	TGTGCCAGCAGCAGCCGACTAGCGGAGACCCAGTACTTC	CASSSRLAETQYF
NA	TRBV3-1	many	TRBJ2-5	TGTGCCAGCAGCCAAGATATGGCCGACCGGGAGACCCAGTACTTC	CASSQDMADRETQYF
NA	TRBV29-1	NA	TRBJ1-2	TGCAGCGGGGTCCCTCTTTTGGGGTATGGCTACACCTTC	CSGVPLLGYGYTF
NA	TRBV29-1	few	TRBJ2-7	TGCAGCGTTTACTTGCGGCCCGACGAGCAGTACTTC	CSVYLRPDEQYF